This T cell receptor beta chain was sequenced for a study of cytomegalovirus exposure and HLA in healthy donors. The study, taken as a whole, reports: For most TCR sequences rarity was the rule, although some public TCRs occurred in many donors. The majority of CMV-associated TCR beta chains were reported as apparently HLA-restricted in a later analysis.

This PCR relied on a set of 60 Vbeta primers and 13 Jbeta primers. Generated by immunoSEQ multiplex PCR, the TCRdb table keeps only in-frame clones and is missing some. This table has 100,000 to 120,000 clones, just under 80% appearing once. Of note for this clone: The antigen is undetermined.

With 1 base clipped from V and 5 bases from J, the junction kept 6 bases outside the gene matches. The CDR3 runs to 16 residues. The germline gives CDR1 SGHTA, CDR2 FQGNSA. The chain employs TRBV7-2 and TRBJ1-5; 9 bases line up with TRBD1. The sequence was collected from a male donor in good health and CMV-seronegative. The sample taken for sequencing was PBMCs. CDR3 amino acids: CASSLVGQGWDQPQHF. In DNA form, the CDR3 reads TGTGCCAGCAGCTTAGTTGGACAGGGGTGGGATCAGCCCCAGCATTTT.